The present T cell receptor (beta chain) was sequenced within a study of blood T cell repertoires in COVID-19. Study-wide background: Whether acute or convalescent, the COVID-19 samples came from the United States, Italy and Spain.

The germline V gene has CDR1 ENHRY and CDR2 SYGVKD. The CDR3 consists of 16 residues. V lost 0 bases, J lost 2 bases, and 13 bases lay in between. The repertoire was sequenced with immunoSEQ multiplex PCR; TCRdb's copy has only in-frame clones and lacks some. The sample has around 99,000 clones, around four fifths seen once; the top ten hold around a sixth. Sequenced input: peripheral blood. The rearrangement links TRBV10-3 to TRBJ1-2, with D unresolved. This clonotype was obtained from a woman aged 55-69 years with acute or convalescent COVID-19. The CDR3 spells CAISESSSRKNYGYTF. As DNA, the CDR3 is TGTGCCATCAGTGAGTCTTCCTCTAGGAAAAACTATGGCTACACCTTC.